This T cell receptor (beta chain) was captured by sequencing in a study of CD8+ T cells in alopecia areata. General observations from the study: Lesional scalp exceeded normal scalp in clonality, especially in alopecia totalis/universalis.

Reverse transcribed after extraction, RNA yielded cDNA as the sequencing template. Clones were read by immunoSEQ multiplex PCR, and TCRdb kept only the in-frame ones, dropping some. This sample has some 110,000 clones, with roughly 69% found just once. The germline V gene has CDR1 SGHTA and CDR2 FQGTGA. The germline V and J ends were trimmed by 3 bases and 0 bases, with 15 bases remaining between them. CDR3 length: 17 residues. On this clone itself: What it binds is unknown.

The chain has TRBV7-3 and TRBJ2-4; no reliable D call. Source material: CD4+ T cells sorted from blood. The sequence was collected from a human donor in good health. The CDR3 spells CASSFDPPNVAKNIQYF. CDR3 coding DNA: TGTGCCAGCAGCTTTGATCCCCCGAATGTAGCCAAAAACATTCAGTACTTC.